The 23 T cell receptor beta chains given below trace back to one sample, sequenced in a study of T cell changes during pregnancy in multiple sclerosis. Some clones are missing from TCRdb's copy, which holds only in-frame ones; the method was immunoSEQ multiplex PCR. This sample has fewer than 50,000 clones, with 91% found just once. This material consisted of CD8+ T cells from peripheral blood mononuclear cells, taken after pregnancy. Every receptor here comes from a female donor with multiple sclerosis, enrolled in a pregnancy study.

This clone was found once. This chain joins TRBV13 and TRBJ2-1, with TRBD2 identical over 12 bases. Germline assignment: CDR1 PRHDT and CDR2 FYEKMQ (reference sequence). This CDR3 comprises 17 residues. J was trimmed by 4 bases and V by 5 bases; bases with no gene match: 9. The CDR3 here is CASSARTSGDLYNEQFF. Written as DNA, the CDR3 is TGTGCCAGCAGCGCAAGGACTAGCGGGGACCTTTACAATGAGCAGTTCTTC.

In nucleotides, the CDR3 is TGTGCCAGCAGTGGATCTAGCGGGGAGCGCACAGATACGCAGTATTTT. This gives the protein CASSGSSGERTDTQYF. The chain links TRBV6-6 to TRBJ2-3; 9 nucleotides line up with TRBD2. CDR3 length equals 16 residues. The germline gives CDR1 MNHNY, CDR2 SVGAGI (reference sequence). The V and J ends lost 5 bases and 1 base, in that order; junction bases with no gene match: 7.

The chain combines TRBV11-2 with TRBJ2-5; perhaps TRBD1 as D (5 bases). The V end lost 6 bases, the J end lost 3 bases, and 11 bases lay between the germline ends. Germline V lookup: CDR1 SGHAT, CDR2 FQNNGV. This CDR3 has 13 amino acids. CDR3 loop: CASRKIGEETQYF. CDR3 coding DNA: TGTGCCAGCAGAAAAATAGGGGAAGAGACCCAGTACTTC.

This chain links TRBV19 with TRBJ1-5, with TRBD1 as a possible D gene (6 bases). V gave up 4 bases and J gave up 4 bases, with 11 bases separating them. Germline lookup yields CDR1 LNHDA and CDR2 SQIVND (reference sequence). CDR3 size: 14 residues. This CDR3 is CASSTLDRNQPQHF. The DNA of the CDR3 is TGTGCCAGTAGTACCCTGGACAGAAATCAGCCCCAGCATTTT.

The CDR3 coding sequence is TGTGCCAGCAGCGCGGAGACAGGGTCAGGAGATGGCTACACCTTC. Amino acids: CASSAETGSGDGYTF. The J gene is TRBJ1-2, the V gene TRBV13; TRBD1 matches at 7 bases. Germline lookup yields CDR1 PRHDT and CDR2 FYEKMQ (reference sequence). The CDR3 covers 15 residues. With 5 bases clipped from V and 6 bases from J, the junction kept 12 bases outside the gene matches.

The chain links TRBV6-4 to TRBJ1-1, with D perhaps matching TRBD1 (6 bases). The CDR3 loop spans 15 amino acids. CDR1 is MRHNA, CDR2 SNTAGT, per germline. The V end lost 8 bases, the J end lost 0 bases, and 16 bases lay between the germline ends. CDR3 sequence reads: CASQDSGTMNTEAFF. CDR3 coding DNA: TGTGCCAGCCAGGACTCCGGGACAATGAACACTGAAGCTTTCTTT.

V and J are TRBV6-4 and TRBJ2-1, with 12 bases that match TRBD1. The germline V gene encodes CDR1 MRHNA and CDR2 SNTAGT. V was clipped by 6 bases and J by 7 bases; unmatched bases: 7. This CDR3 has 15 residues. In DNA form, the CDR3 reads TGTGCCAGCAGCCTCGGGACAGGGGGCCTAAATGAGCAGTTCTTC. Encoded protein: CASSLGTGGLNEQFF.

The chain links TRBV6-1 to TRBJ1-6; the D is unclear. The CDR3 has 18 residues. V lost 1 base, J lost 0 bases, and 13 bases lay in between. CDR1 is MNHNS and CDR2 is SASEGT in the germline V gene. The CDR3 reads CASSEEYSIPSYNSPLHF. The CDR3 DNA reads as TGTGCCAGCAGTGAAGAGTACAGCATTCCCTCCTATAATTCACCCCTCCACTTT.

The CDR3 DNA reads TGTGCCAGCAGTGAAGCTAGCGGGGGGGCCCAAGATACGCAGTATTTT. Its protein is CASSEASGGAQDTQYF. The V call is TRBV6-1, the J call TRBJ2-3; 11 nucleotides line up with TRBD2. The junction had 4 bases not matched to a gene; V was cut back by 0 bases and J by 5 bases. The germline V gene encodes CDR1 MNHNS and CDR2 SASEGT. The CDR3 covers 16 residues.

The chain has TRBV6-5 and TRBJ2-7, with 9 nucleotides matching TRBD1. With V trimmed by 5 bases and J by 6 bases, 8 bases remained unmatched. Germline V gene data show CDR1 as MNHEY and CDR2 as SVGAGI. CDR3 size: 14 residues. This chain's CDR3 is CASSAGTGIIEQYF. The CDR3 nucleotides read TGTGCCAGCAGTGCCGGGACAGGGATCATCGAGCAGTACTTC.

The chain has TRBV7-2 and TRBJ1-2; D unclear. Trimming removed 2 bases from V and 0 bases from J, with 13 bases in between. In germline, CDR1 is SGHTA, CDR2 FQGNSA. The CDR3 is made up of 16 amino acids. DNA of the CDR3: TGTGCCAGCAGCTTAACCGTGCGGATACCTAACTATGGCTACACCTTC. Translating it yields CASSLTVRIPNYGYTF.

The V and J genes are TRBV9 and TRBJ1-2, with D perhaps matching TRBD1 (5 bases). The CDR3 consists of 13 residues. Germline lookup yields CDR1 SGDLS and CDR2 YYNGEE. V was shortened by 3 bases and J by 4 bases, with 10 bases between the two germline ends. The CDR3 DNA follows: TGTGCCAGCAGCGAGACAGAAGTCTATGGCTACACCTTC. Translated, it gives CASSETEVYGYTF.

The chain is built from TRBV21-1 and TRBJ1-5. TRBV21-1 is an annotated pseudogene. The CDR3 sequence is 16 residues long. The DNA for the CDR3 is TGTGCCAGCCGCCGTTCGGGAGGGAGGGTAGGACAGCCCCAGCATTTT. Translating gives CASRRSGGRVGQPQHF.

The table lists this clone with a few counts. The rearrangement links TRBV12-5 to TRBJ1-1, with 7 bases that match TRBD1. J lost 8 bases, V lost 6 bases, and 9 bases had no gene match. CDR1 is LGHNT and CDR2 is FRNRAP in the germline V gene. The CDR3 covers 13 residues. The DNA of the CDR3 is TGTGCTAGTGGAGGGGGCGGAGGTGGAGAAGCTTTCTTT. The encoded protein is CASGGGGGGEAFF.

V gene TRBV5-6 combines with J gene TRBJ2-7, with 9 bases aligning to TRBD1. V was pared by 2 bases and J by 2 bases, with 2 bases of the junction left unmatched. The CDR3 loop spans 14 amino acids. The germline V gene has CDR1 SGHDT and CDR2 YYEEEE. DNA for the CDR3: TGTGCCAGCAGCTTTGGGACAGGGCCCTACGAGCAGTACTTC. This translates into CASSFGTGPYEQYF. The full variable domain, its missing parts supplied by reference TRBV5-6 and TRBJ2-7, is DAGVTQSPTHLIKTRGQQVTLRCSPKSGHDTVSWYQQALGQGPQFIFQYYEEEERQRGNFPDRFSGHQFPNYSSELNVNALLLGDSALYLCASSFGTGPYEQYFGPGTRLTVT.

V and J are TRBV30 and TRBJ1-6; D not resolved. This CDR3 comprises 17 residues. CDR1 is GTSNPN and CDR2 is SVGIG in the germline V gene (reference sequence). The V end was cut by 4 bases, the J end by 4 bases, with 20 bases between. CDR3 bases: TGTGCCTGGAACCCCGGACCGAGGGAAGATTATAATTCACCCCTCCACTTT. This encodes CAWNPGPREDYNSPLHF.

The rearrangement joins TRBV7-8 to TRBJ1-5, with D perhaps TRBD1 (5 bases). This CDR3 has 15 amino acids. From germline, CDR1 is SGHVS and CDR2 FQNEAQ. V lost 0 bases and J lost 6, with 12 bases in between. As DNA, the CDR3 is TGTGCCAGCAGCTTAGCCCGGGGGTCTGGTCAGCCCCAGCATTTT. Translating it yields CASSLARGSGQPQHF.

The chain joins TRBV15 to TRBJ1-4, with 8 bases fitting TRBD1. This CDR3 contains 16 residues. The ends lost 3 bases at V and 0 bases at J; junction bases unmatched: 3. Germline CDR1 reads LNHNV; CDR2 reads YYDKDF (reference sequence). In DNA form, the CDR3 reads TGTGCCACCAGCAGGGACAGGGCCGCAACTAATGAAAAACTGTTTTTT. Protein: CATSRDRAATNEKLFF.

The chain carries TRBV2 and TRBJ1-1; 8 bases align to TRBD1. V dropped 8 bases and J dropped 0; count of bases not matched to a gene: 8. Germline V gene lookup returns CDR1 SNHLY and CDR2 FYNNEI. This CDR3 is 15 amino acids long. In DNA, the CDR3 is TGTGCCAGCTGCCCGGGGACAGGCATGAACACTGAAGCTTTCTTT. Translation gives CASCPGTGMNTEAFF.

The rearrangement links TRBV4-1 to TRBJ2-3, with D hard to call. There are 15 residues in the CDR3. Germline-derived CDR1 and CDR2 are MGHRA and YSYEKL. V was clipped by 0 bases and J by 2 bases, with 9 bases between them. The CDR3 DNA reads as TGCGCCAGCAGCCAAGAGGGCGTTTCCACAGATACGCAGTATTTT. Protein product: CASSQEGVSTDTQYF.

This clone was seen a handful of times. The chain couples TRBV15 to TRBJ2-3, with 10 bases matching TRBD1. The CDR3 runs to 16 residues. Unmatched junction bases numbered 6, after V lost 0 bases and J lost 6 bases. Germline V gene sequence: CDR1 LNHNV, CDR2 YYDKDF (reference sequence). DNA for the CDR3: TGTGCCACCAGCAGAGAGAGGACAGGGGGTGACGATACGCAGTATTTT. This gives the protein CATSRERTGGDDTQYF.

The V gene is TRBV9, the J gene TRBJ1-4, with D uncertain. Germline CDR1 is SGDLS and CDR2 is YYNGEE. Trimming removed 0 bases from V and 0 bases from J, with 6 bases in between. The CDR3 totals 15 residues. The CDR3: CASSVDGSTNEKLFF. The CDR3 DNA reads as TGTGCCAGCAGCGTAGACGGGTCAACTAATGAAAAACTGTTTTTT.

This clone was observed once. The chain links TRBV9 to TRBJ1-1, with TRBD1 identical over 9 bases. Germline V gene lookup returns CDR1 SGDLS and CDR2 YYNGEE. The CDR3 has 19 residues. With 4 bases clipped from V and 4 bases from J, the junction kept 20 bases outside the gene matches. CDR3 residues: CASSPSAWDRVEGITEAFF. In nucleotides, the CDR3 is TGTGCCAGCAGCCCGAGCGCGTGGGACAGGGTAGAGGGTATCACTGAAGCTTTCTTT.